This T cell receptor beta chain was retrieved from a study of blood T cells in healthy people across ages. V shed 0 bases, J shed 5 bases, and the junction held 6 bases outside the gene matches. The CDR3 spans 16 residues. CDR1 is DFQATT, CDR2 SNEGSKA, per germline (reference sequence). A second roughly 7 to 12 cycle PCR used barcoded and J-beta primers. CDR3-containing paired-end reads numbering at least 2.5 million came from each sample. TCRdb ran MiXCR on the 5' RACE reads and lists one entry per CDR3 protein. The sample lists roughly 2 million distinct CDR3 sequences; approximately 50% were seen once. This clonotype was seen a single time.

The chain recombines TRBV20-1 with TRBJ2-5; 13 positions match TRBD2. What was sequenced was blood. This clonotype was sampled from a woman in her forties in good health. As DNA, the CDR3 is TGCAGTGCTAGAGATAGCACTAGCGGGGGGGCTGAGACCCAGTACTTC. This gives the protein CSARDSTSGGAETQYF.